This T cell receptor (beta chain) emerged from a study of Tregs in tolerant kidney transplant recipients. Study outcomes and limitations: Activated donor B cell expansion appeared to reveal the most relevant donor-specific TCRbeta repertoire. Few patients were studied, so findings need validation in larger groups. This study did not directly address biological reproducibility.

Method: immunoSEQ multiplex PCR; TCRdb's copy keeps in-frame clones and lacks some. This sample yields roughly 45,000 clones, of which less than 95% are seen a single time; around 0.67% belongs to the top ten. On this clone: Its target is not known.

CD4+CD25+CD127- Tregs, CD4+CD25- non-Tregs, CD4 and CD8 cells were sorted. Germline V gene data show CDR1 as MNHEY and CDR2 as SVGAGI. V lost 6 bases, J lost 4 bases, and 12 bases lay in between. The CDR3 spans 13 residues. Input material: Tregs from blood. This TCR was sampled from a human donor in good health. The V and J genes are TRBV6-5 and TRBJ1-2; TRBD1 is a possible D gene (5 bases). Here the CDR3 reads CASRLRVGYGYTF. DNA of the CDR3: TGTGCCAGCAGGCTCAGGGTCGGCTATGGCTACACCTTC.